The 15 T cell receptor beta chains below all came from one sample that was sequenced in a study of beta chain features in type 1 diabetes. Findings of the study overall: Among patients with Type 1 diabetes, TCRB CDR3s were moderately but significantly shorter in every one of the four CD4+ subsets.

Reverse transcription of all isolated RNA meant that expressed TCRB transcripts were sequenced. Assay used: immunoSEQ multiplex PCR; TCRdb lists only in-frame clones, some missing. The repertoire holds 600,000 to 700,000 clones, around 12% seen once, with approximately 0.11% in the top ten. The antigens these receptors bind are not known. Sequencing input: naive CD4+ T cells from blood. The receptors derive from a man under 40 with type 1 diabetes.

The J gene is TRBJ2-3, the V gene TRBV21-1. TRBV21-1 represents a pseudogene. The CDR3 spans 14 residues. The CDR3 loop is CASSKGIRTDTQYF. In DNA form, the CDR3 reads TGTGCCAGCAGCAAAGGGATACGGACAGATACGCAGTATTTT.

The rearrangement joins TRBV30 to TRBJ2-5; D not certain. Germline CDR1 is GTSNPN and CDR2 is SVGIG (reference sequence). The CDR3 consists of 11 residues. V was shortened by 1 base and J by 4 bases, with 4 bases between the two germline ends. The CDR3 DNA is TGTGCCTGGAGTGACAGAGAGACCCAGTACTTC. Protein: CAWSDRETQYF. The variable domain in full, completed from reference TRBV30 and TRBJ2-5, reads SQTIHQWPATLVQPVGSPLSLECTVEGTSNPNLYWYRQAAGRGLQLLFYSVGIGQISSEVPQNLSASRPQDRQFILSSKKLLLSDSGFYLCAWSDRETQYFGPGTRLLVL.

The V gene is TRBV6-6, the J gene TRBJ1-1; D possibly corresponds to TRBD1 (6 bases). V lost 8 bases and J lost 0, with 16 bases in between. Germline-derived CDR1 and CDR2 are MNHNY and SVGAGI (reference sequence). The CDR3 extends over 15 amino acids. CDR3 sequence reads: CASYLRGALNTEAFF. The CDR3 DNA reads as TGTGCCAGCTACCTCCGGGGGGCGCTGAACACTGAAGCTTTCTTT.

The V gene is TRBV7-9, the J gene TRBJ1-4; D possibly corresponds to TRBD1 (5 bases). V was clipped by 3 bases and J by 4 bases, with 9 bases between them. The CDR3 runs 14 residues. Germline V gene sequence: CDR1 SEHNR, CDR2 FQNEAQ (reference sequence). The CDR3 region has the DNA TGTGCCAGCAGCTTCGGGGCCTTTAATGAAAAACTGTTTTTT. This translates into CASSFGAFNEKLFF.

The sample holds a few counts of this clone. The chain links TRBV2 to TRBJ2-5; D call uncertain. Germline assignment: CDR1 SNHLY and CDR2 FYNNEI. This CDR3 region has 12 residues. The CDR3 region has the DNA TGTGCGTTAGGGCGGCTCCAAGAGACCCAGTACTTC. Its protein is CALGRLQETQYF.

The chain links TRBV14 to TRBJ2-3; D possibly corresponds to TRBD2 (6 bases). The CDR3 totals 15 residues. The ends were cut back, 0 bases at V and 1 base at J, with 8 bases in the middle. Germline V gene data show CDR1 as SGHDN and CDR2 as FVKESK. CDR3 protein: CASSQEKRGTDTQYF. The CDR3 DNA is TGTGCCAGCAGCCAAGAAAAGCGGGGCACAGATACGCAGTATTTT.

The rearrangement uses TRBV14 and TRBJ1-6; possible D gene TRBD1, 6 bases. V lost 0 bases and J 9 bases, leaving 6 bases between the germline ends. Germline CDR1 is SGHDN and CDR2 is FVKESK. The CDR3 has 13 residues. The CDR3, as DNA: TGTGCCAGCAGCCAAGACAGGGGTTCACCCCTCCACTTT. It codes for CASSQDRGSPLHF.

This clone showed up just a few times. The J gene is TRBJ2-7, the V gene TRBV25-1; possibly TRBD1 or TRBD2 for D (5 bases each). The CDR3 length is 15 residues. Between the trimmed V and J ends, which lost 3 bases and 2 bases, there was a span of 14 bases. CDR1 is MGHDK and CDR2 is SYGVNS in the germline V gene. CDR3 sequence (DNA): TGTGCCAGCAGTGACATCCGCAGGGACGCCTACGAGCAGTACTTC. Translating it yields CASSDIRRDAYEQYF.

On this clone: The same CDR3 arises from other DNA sequences in this sample as well. The chain is built from TRBV4-3 and TRBJ1-1; D is ambiguous. V was trimmed by 1 base and J by 1 base, leaving 7 bases between them. The length of the CDR3 is 14 residues. Germline V gives CDR1 LGHNA, CDR2 YSLEER. The CDR3: CASSQAYGNTEAFF. Written as DNA, the CDR3 is TGCGCCAGCAGCCAAGCCTACGGGAACACTGAAGCTTTCTTT.

This CDR3 reads CASSPTGDGSPLHF. The CDR3 coding sequence is TGTGCCAGCAGCCCGACAGGGGATGGTTCACCCCTCCACTTT. V is TRBV6-5 and J is TRBJ1-6; 8 bases are a match to TRBD1. The germline gives CDR1 MNHEY, CDR2 SVGAGI. The CDR3 is made up of 14 amino acids. The trim removed 6 bases at V and 9 bases at J, leaving 7 bases unmatched.

V and J are TRBV6-6 and TRBJ2-5; 7 bases are a match to TRBD2. This CDR3 region has 16 residues. CDR1 and CDR2 from the germline V gene are MNHNY and SVGAGI (reference sequence). V was pared by 8 bases and J by 3 bases, with 15 bases of the junction left unmatched. In nucleotides, the CDR3 is TGTGCCAGCTACTCGGGGAGGGAGATTGCAGAAGAGACCCAGTACTTC. Protein sequence: CASYSGREIAEETQYF.

The chain is built from TRBV13 and TRBJ1-1, with D tentatively TRBD1 (5 bases). The CDR3 runs 16 residues. The V gene's germline CDR1 is PRHDT and CDR2 FYEKMQ (reference sequence). V lost 4 bases and J lost 2, with 17 bases in between. The CDR3, as DNA: TGTGCCAGCAGCTCCCGGGACCGAAATTTAAACACTGAAGCTTTCTTT. It yields the protein CASSSRDRNLNTEAFF. The entire variable domain, with the rest obtained from reference TRBV13 and TRBJ1-1, is as follows: AAGVIQSPRHLIKEKRETATLKCYPIPRHDTVYWYQQGPGQDPQFLISFYEKMQSDKGSIPDRFSAQQFSDYHSELNMSSLELGDSALYFCASSSRDRNLNTEAFFGQGTRLTVV.

The chain recombines TRBV18 with TRBJ2-4, with D possibly TRBD1 on 6 matching bases. The CDR3 is 13 residues long. Germline CDR1 and CDR2: KGHSH and LQKENI. V was cut by 1 base and J by 12 bases, with 13 bases left in between. The CDR3 nucleotides read TGTGCCAGCTCACCACTAGCAGGGGAGTCTCAGTACTTC. Amino acids: CASSPLAGESQYF.

The chain carries TRBV21-1 and TRBJ1-6. TRBV21-1 is reported as a pseudogene. The CDR3 is 15 amino acids. This CDR3 reads CASRAGAYYNSPLHF. In DNA, the CDR3 is TGTGCCAGCAGGGCGGGGGCCTACTATAATTCACCCCTCCACTTT.

V gene TRBV29-1 combines with J gene TRBJ2-2; perhaps TRBD1 as D (5 bases). The CDR3 consists of 16 residues. The germline V gene encodes CDR1 SQVTM and CDR2 ANQGSEA. V lost 7 bases and J lost 8, with 26 bases in between. The CDR3 bases are TGCAGCGCTCGACAGAGGCGTAAGGTACAGGCGGGGGAGCTGTTTTTT. It translates to CSARQRRKVQAGELFF.